This TCR beta chain was sequenced during a study of blood T cell repertoires in COVID-19. Study overall: The origin of the acute and convalescent COVID-19 samples was the United States, Italy and Spain. PBMCs, B-cell-depleted T cells, or T cells provided the cDNA or gDNA that made up the material.

Under the authors' procedure: Estimated nucleated cell counts came from reference gene primer amplification. Using immunoSEQ multiplex PCR, the repertoire was profiled, and TCRdb retains in-frame clones only, with some absent. For V, J and clone size, that table is used; D and trimming come from the DNA. The data contain 100,000 to 150,000 clones, over 75% of them singletons. The CDR3 spans 11 residues. Germline CDR1 KGHDR, CDR2 SFDVKD. Worth noting for this clone: The junction departs from germline at one end; a sequencing error may be responsible.

The genes are TRBV24-1 and TRBJ1-2; maybe TRBD1 (6 bases). Sequenced sample: peripheral blood. This clonotype was obtained from a man between 50 and 59 years old with acute or convalescent COVID-19. The CDR3 DNA reads TGTGCCACCAGTGATCAACAGGGTAGGGCCTTC. Amino acid sequence: CATSDQQGRAF.